The 27 T cell receptor beta chains listed next were all sequenced from one sample in a study of T cell responses to AZD1222 COVID-19 vaccine. Here immunoSEQ multiplex PCR was the method, and the copy in TCRdb shows in-frame clones only, minus some. This table has about 88,000 clones, around 90% appearing once. The input for sequencing was peripheral blood, taken on day 0 of AZD1222 vaccination. The receptors here all came from an adult in good health.

Only one count was recorded for this clone. For the CDR3, the DNA is TGTGCCAGCAGTCCCCCAGGAATTAGCGGGACTTACGAGCAGTACTTC. Its translation is CASSPPGISGTYEQYF. The chain links TRBV27 to TRBJ2-7, with 8 nucleotides matching TRBD2. CDR1 MNHEY and CDR2 SMNVEV come from the germline V gene (reference sequence). CDR3 length: 16 amino acids. Trimming removed 5 bases from V and 4 bases from J; junction bases left unmatched: 13.

The chain couples TRBV5-1 to TRBJ2-3; TRBD1 matches 7 bases. Germline CDR1 and CDR2: SGHRS and YFSETQ. Trimming took 3 bases from V and 2 from J; bases not matched to a gene: 3. The CDR3 is made up of 14 amino acids. CDR3 sequence reads: CASSSGTATDTQYF. In DNA form, the CDR3 reads TGCGCCAGCAGCTCCGGGACAGCCACAGATACGCAGTATTTT.

V usage is TRBV5-1 and J usage is TRBJ1-1; no definite D call. This CDR3 has 14 amino acids. CDR1 and CDR2 (germline): SGHRS, YFSETQ. V was pared by 4 bases and J by 3 bases, with 13 bases between. The CDR3 coding sequence is TGCGCCAGCAGCCCCGCGGAGCAGTACACTGAAGCTTTCTTT. Translated, it gives CASSPAEQYTEAFF.

V gene TRBV28 combines with J gene TRBJ2-1; 7 positions match TRBD1. CDR1 MDHEN and CDR2 SYDVKM come from the germline V gene. The CDR3 has 15 residues. V dropped 4 bases and J dropped 9; count of bases not matched to a gene: 12. CDR3 sequence (DNA): TGTGCCAGCAGTTCACCCTCAACAGGGGACACTGAGCAGTTCTTC. It specifies CASSSPSTGDTEQFF. Looking up the rest from reference TRBV28 and TRBJ2-1 gives the full variable domain: DVKVTQSSRYLVKRTGEKVFLECVQDMDHENMFWYRQDPGLGLRLIYFSYDVKMKEKGDIPEGYSVSREKKERFSLILESASTNQTSMYLCASSSPSTGDTEQFFGPGTRLTVL.

The J gene is TRBJ2-7, the V gene TRBV28, with 10 nucleotides matching TRBD1. Germline V gene data show CDR1 as MDHEN and CDR2 as SYDVKM. Trimming cost V 5 bases and J 4 bases; bases outside gene matches: 5. The CDR3 totals 14 residues. The CDR3 sequence is CASSKGGQGYEQYF. For the CDR3, the DNA is TGTGCCAGCAGTAAAGGGGGACAGGGGTACGAGCAGTACTTC. Full variable domain (missing parts from reference TRBV28 and TRBJ2-7): DVKVTQSSRYLVKRTGEKVFLECVQDMDHENMFWYRQDPGLGLRLIYFSYDVKMKEKGDIPEGYSVSREKKERFSLILESASTNQTSMYLCASSKGGQGYEQYFGPGTRLTVT.

This clone was observed once. V and J are TRBV9 and TRBJ2-3; the match to TRBD2 covers 8 bases. Trimming cost V 0 bases and J 2 bases; bases outside gene matches: 11. Germline CDR1 reads SGDLS; CDR2 reads YYNGEE. This CDR3 has 18 residues. DNA for the CDR3: TGTGCCAGCAGCGTAGCCCCCGGGGCTAGCGGGCACACAGATACGCAGTATTTT. Protein sequence: CASSVAPGASGHTDTQYF.

The chain recombines TRBV9 with TRBJ1-2; no reliable D call. The germline V gene encodes CDR1 SGDLS and CDR2 YYNGEE. This CDR3 contains 15 residues. The ends were cut back, 0 bases at V and 4 bases at J, with 13 bases in the middle. The CDR3 protein is CASSVGVDRSYGYTF. In DNA form, the CDR3 reads TGTGCCAGCAGCGTAGGGGTCGATCGAAGCTATGGCTACACCTTC.

The chain joins TRBV29-1 to TRBJ2-5, with a possible D match to TRBD2 (6 bases). Germline V CDR1 and CDR2: SQVTM, ANQGSEA. The V end was cut by 4 bases, the J end by 5 bases, with 14 bases between. The CDR3 consists of 13 residues. CDR3 nucleotide sequence: TGCAGCGTTGTCCTGGCGGGACGGGAGACCCAGTACTTC. Protein: CSVVLAGRETQYF.

The chain joins TRBV7-3 to TRBJ2-6, with 10 bases lining up with TRBD1. The ends lost 1 base at V and 1 base at J; junction bases unmatched: 1. This CDR3 has 17 residues. The germline gives CDR1 SGHTA, CDR2 FQGTGA. The DNA of the CDR3 is TGTGCCAGCAGCTTAAGGGACAGGGGTTCTGGGGCCAACGTCCTGACTTTC. This translates into CASSLRDRGSGANVLTF.

The CDR3 protein is CASSHSEGSRGGQASYGYTF. In DNA form, the CDR3 reads TGTGCCAGCTCACATTCGGAGGGGTCCCGGGGGGGACAGGCGAGCTATGGCTACACCTTC. The rearrangement uses TRBV18 and TRBJ1-2; TRBD1 matches 8 bases. Trimming removed 4 bases from V and 4 bases from J; junction bases left unmatched: 23. There are 20 residues in the CDR3. CDR1 is KGHSH, CDR2 LQKENI, per germline.

V usage is TRBV7-3 and J usage is TRBJ2-2, with 9 bases identical to TRBD1. The CDR3 sequence is 14 residues long. With 5 bases clipped from V and 6 bases from J, the junction kept 4 bases outside the gene matches. Germline V gene lookup returns CDR1 SGHTA and CDR2 FQGTGA. The CDR3 DNA follows: TGTGCCAGCAGCACAGGACAGGGGTCCGGGGAGCTGTTTTTT. This sequence encodes CASSTGQGSGELFF.

J is TRBJ1-6 and V is TRBV6-5, with 7 bases identical to TRBD1. Looked up from germline, CDR1 is MNHEY and CDR2 is SVGAGI. The CDR3 is 14 amino acids. With V trimmed by 6 bases and J by 8 bases, 7 bases remained unmatched. The CDR3 sequence: CASSARGADSPLHF. CDR3 bases: TGTGCCAGCAGCGCCAGGGGGGCGGATTCACCCCTCCACTTT.

This chain joins TRBV7-8 and TRBJ1-4, with a tentative D call TRBD1 (5 bases). The CDR3 contains 21 residues. V was pared by 2 bases and J by 0 bases, with 25 bases between. The germline V gene has CDR1 SGHVS and CDR2 FQNEAQ. CDR3 nucleotides: TGTGCCAGCAGCTTATATCCCGGGACCGAGAGTTCATTGTCAACTAATGAAAAACTGTTTTTT. Protein sequence: CASSLYPGTESSLSTNEKLFF.

V is TRBV4-1 and J is TRBJ1-1; D not certain. The CDR3 spans 13 residues. In germline, CDR1 is MGHRA, CDR2 YSYEKL. Trimming pared 0 bases from V and 4 bases from J, leaving 6 bases between. This chain's CDR3 is CASSQDRSTEAFF. The CDR3 DNA is TGCGCCAGCAGCCAAGATCGGAGCACTGAAGCTTTCTTT.

V and J are TRBV27 and TRBJ2-7; D perhaps matches TRBD2 (5 bases). This CDR3 is 13 amino acids long. CDR1 and CDR2 from the germline V gene are MNHEY and SMNVEV (reference sequence). Between the trimmed V and J ends, which lost 6 bases and 2 bases, there was a span of 11 bases. CDR3: CASRTGLAYEQYF. The CDR3 DNA follows: TGTGCCAGCAGGACCGGACTTGCCTACGAGCAGTACTTC.

The chain carries TRBV6-5 and TRBJ2-7, with D tentatively TRBD2 (6 bases). V was shortened by 5 bases and J by 6 bases, with 17 bases between the two germline ends. Germline-derived CDR1 and CDR2 are MNHEY and SVGAGI. The CDR3 totals 14 residues. CDR3: CASSRTGSGVEQYF. The CDR3 DNA reads as TGTGCCAGCAGTAGAACCGGTTCGGGGGTCGAGCAGTACTTC.

V gene TRBV24-1 combines with J gene TRBJ2-1; 8 nucleotides align to TRBD1. V shed 9 bases, J shed 4 bases, and the junction held 7 bases outside the gene matches. The CDR3 is 14 residues long. Germline-derived CDR1 and CDR2 are KGHDR and SFDVKD. CDR3 in DNA: TGTGCCACCGCCGGACAGGGAACTTACAATGAGCAGTTCTTC. This codes for CATAGQGTYNEQFF.

The V and J genes are TRBV15 and TRBJ2-7, with unresolved D. The V end was cut by 3 bases, the J end by 6 bases, with 18 bases between. The length of the CDR3 is 15 residues. The germline gives CDR1 LNHNV, CDR2 YYDKDF (reference sequence). The DNA of the CDR3 is TGTGCCACCAGCAGGGGCAAAGGCACCCTAGGCGAGCAGTACTTC. Protein: CATSRGKGTLGEQYF.

The chain couples TRBV19 to TRBJ2-7, with 10 bases that match TRBD2. Per the germline V gene, CDR1 is LNHDA and CDR2 is SQIVND (reference sequence). This CDR3 has 17 residues. With 3 bases clipped from V and 2 bases from J, the junction kept 10 bases outside the gene matches. The CDR3 DNA reads as TGTGCCAGTAGTATCGTGCTAGCGGGGGCTCGAGCCTACGAGCAGTACTTC. It translates to CASSIVLAGARAYEQYF.

The chain is built from TRBV5-1 and TRBJ2-7, with unresolved D. The V and J ends lost 0 bases and 6 bases respectively, with 10 bases between them. The CDR3 runs to 13 residues. Germline V lookup: CDR1 SGHRS, CDR2 YFSETQ. The CDR3 coding sequence is TGCGCCAGCAGCTTGGAACCCTGGGGCGAGCAGTACTTC. It encodes CASSLEPWGEQYF. Looking up the rest from reference TRBV5-1 and TRBJ2-7 gives the full variable domain: KAGVTQTPRYLIKTRGQQVTLSCSPISGHRSVSWYQQTPGQGLQFLFEYFSETQRNKGNFPGRFSGRQFSNSRSEMNVSTLELGDSALYLCASSLEPWGEQYFGPGTRLTVT.

The chain is built from TRBV19 and TRBJ2-6; no definite D call. The CDR3 runs 15 residues. V was pared by 3 bases and J by 0 bases, with 6 bases between. Germline CDR1 and CDR2: LNHDA and SQIVND (reference sequence). The chain's CDR3 is CASSMRASGANVLTF. Written as DNA, the CDR3 is TGTGCCAGTAGTATGAGAGCCTCTGGGGCCAACGTCCTGACTTTC.

The chain couples TRBV19 to TRBJ2-3; 7 bases agree with TRBD2. The CDR3 spans 16 residues. With V trimmed by 6 bases and J by 0 bases, 9 bases remained unmatched. Germline CDR1 and CDR2: LNHDA and SQIVND (reference sequence). CDR3 bases: TGTGCCAGTAGCAGGGAGGGACTTTCTAGCACAGATACGCAGTATTTT. Translating it yields CASSREGLSSTDTQYF.

The chain employs TRBV19 and TRBJ2-1; D is perhaps TRBD1 or TRBD2 (5 bases each). The CDR3 consists of 17 residues. Germline CDR1 LNHDA, CDR2 SQIVND (reference sequence). V was pared by 0 bases and J by 6 bases, with 18 bases between. The CDR3 region has the DNA TGTGCCAGTAGTATAGATGGGACCAGCTTCTGGGGCAATGAGCAGTTCTTC. It encodes CASSIDGTSFWGNEQFF.

This chain's CDR3 is CASSYALAGGPWTGELFF. The DNA for the CDR3 is TGCGCCAGCAGCTACGCCCTAGCGGGAGGGCCGTGGACCGGGGAGCTGTTTTTT. This chain links TRBV5-1 with TRBJ2-2; TRBD2 matches at 12 bases. The germline V gene encodes CDR1 SGHRS and CDR2 YFSETQ. The CDR3 extends over 18 amino acids. J was trimmed by 5 bases and V by 3 bases; bases with no gene match: 11.

The chain combines TRBV27 with TRBJ2-1, with a tentative D call TRBD2 (5 bases). The CDR3 loop spans 13 amino acids. V was pared by 3 bases and J by 8 bases, with 11 bases between. Germline V gene data show CDR1 as MNHEY and CDR2 as SMNVEV (reference sequence). CDR3 loop: CASSFGAGYEQFF. The CDR3 region has the DNA TGTGCCAGCAGTTTTGGTGCGGGCTATGAGCAGTTCTTC.

In its sample, this clone was seen once. This chain links TRBV5-4 with TRBJ2-5, with 7 bases fitting TRBD2. This CDR3 has 15 residues. The germline CDR1 and CDR2 sequences are SGHNT and YYREEE (reference sequence). V shed 0 bases and J 9 bases; nucleotides not matched to a gene: 11. The CDR3 sequence: CASSLATSASVSQYF. CDR3 sequence (DNA): TGTGCCAGCAGCTTGGCCACTAGCGCCTCGGTATCCCAGTACTTC.

The chain joins TRBV6-5 to TRBJ2-7, with D perhaps given as TRBD1 or TRBD2 (6 bases each). Germline V gene data show CDR1 as MNHEY and CDR2 as SVGAGI. V was pared by 2 bases and J by 3 bases, with 11 bases between. The length of the CDR3 is 14 residues. The CDR3: CASSYAGGSYEQYF. The CDR3 coding sequence is TGTGCCAGCAGTTACGCCGGGGGCAGCTACGAGCAGTACTTC.